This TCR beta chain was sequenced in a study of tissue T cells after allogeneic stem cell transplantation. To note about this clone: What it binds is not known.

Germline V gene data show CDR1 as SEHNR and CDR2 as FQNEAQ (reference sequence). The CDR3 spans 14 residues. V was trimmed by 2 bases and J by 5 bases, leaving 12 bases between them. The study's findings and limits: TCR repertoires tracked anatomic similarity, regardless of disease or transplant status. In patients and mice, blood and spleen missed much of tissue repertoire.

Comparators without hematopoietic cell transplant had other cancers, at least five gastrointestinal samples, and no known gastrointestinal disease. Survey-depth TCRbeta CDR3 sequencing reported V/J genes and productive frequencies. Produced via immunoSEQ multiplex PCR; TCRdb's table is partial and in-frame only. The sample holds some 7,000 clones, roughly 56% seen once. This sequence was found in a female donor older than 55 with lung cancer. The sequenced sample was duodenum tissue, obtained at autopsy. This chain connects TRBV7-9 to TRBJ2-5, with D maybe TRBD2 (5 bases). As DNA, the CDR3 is TGTGCCAGCAGCTTACGGGGTAGTGGGGAGACCCAGTACTTC. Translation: CASSLRGSGETQYF. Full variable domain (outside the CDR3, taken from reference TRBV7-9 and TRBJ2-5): DTGVSQNPRHKITKRGQNVTFRCDPISEHNRLYWYRQTLGQGPEFLTYFQNEAQLEKSRLLSDRFSAERPKGSFSTLEIQRTEQGDSAMYLCASSLRGSGETQYFGPGTRLLVL.